These 2 T cell receptor beta chains share one sample of origin, sequenced in a study of CD4 T cells in relation to SARS-CoV-2 and coronaviruses. Some clones are missing from TCRdb's copy, which holds only in-frame ones; the method was immunoSEQ multiplex PCR. The sample includes some 40,000 clones, approximately 83% of them seen just once. These TCRs are of unknown antigen specificity. Sequenced sample: naive CD4+ T cells from PBMCs, cultured in vitro. The subset denotes: naive CD4+ T cells isolated by negative enrichment. Receptor source: an adult with COVID-19.

This clone was seen more than once but under ten times. The chain employs TRBV11-1 and TRBJ2-1; the match to TRBD2 covers 7 bases. Germline CDR1 SGHAT, CDR2 FQDESV (reference sequence). V was clipped by 5 bases and J by 4 bases; unmatched bases: 11. The CDR3 is 16 amino acids. The CDR3 loop reads CASSRLAEAGYNEQFF. CDR3 bases: TGTGCCAGCAGCCGTCTAGCGGAGGCGGGGTACAATGAGCAGTTCTTC. Based on the CDR3 plus reference TRBV11-1 and TRBJ2-1, the full variable domain is EAEVAQSPRYKITEKSQAVAFWCDPISGHATLYWYRQILGQGPELLVQFQDESVVDDSQLPKDRFSAERLKGVDSTLKIQPAELGDSAMYLCASSRLAEAGYNEQFFGPGTRLTVL.

V usage is TRBV28 and J usage is TRBJ1-2; 9 bases agree with TRBD1. The V gene's germline CDR1 is MDHEN and CDR2 SYDVKM. V lost 6 bases to trimming and J lost 8 bases; unmatched junction nucleotides: 10. CDR3 size: 14 residues. The CDR3 bases are TGTGCCAGCAGGTTACAGGGGGCGATGGGGGGCTACACCTTC. It is translated as CASRLQGAMGGYTF.